This T cell receptor (beta chain) derives from a study of Graves' ophthalmopathy and Graves' hyperthyroidism. Study summary: Investigators collected peripheral blood at initial diagnosis, before any treatment was given.

This clonotype was recorded at least ten times. Researchers took RNA transcripts and amplified TCR beta CDR3 regions from them. The authors performed first-round RT-PCR with HTBI primers and then a second-round multiplex PCR. Via MiXCR, TCRdb re-called the multiplex PCR reads, giving one row per CDR3 protein. The table includes approximately 160,000 distinct CDR3 sequences, just under 40% detected once. CDR1 SGHTA and CDR2 FQGNSA come from the germline V gene. Trimming at V came to 6 bases and at J to 4 bases, leaving 10 bases not matched to a gene. This CDR3 comprises 15 residues. Sequencing was carried out using peripheral blood. This clonotype originated in a man aged 30 to 45 with Graves' ophthalmopathy. J is TRBJ2-5 and V is TRBV7-2, with 8 bases matching TRBD2. CDR3 loop: CASRTGTSKRETQYF. In DNA form, the CDR3 reads TGTGCCAGCAGGACCGGGACTAGTAAACGAGAGACCCAGTACTTC.